The next 20 T cell receptor beta chains were all read from a single sample in a study of patients and donors after allogeneic stem cell transplantation. Via MiXCR, TCRdb re-called the RT-PCR reads, giving one row per CDR3 protein. The sample contains approximately 90,000 distinct CDR3 sequences, 4% to 5% of which appear only once. The sample comprised blood, either unsorted or a sorted T cell fraction (not recorded which). Every receptor here comes from a human donor who was either an allogeneic HSCT recipient or a stem cell or donor lymphocyte infusion donor (not recorded which). It is not recorded whose cells these are; they may come from a transplant donor.

This clonotype was recorded at least ten times. A junction boundary mismatches the germline segment, possibly from a read error. This sequence joins TRBV12-3 or TRBV12-4 and TRBJ2-3; 11 bases agree with TRBD2. The CDR3 sequence is 12 residues long. The DNA for the CDR3 is TGTGCCAGCAGATTACTAGCGGGGGCCCCTCGGTTT. Its protein product is CASRLLAGAPRF.

Only a few counts were recorded for this clonotype. The chain is built from TRBV6-5 and TRBJ1-1; no clear D. Germline CDR1 is MNHEY and CDR2 is SVGAGI. This CDR3 region has 13 residues. V lost 4 bases and J lost 1, with 7 bases in between. The CDR3 DNA reads as TGTGCCAGCAGTTCGTACCGGAACACTGAAGCTTTCTTT. Encoded protein: CASSSYRNTEAFF.

This clonotype was counted ten times or more. The genes are TRBV12-3 or TRBV12-4 and TRBJ2-1, with 7 bases lining up with TRBD1. There are 15 residues in the CDR3. With 4 bases clipped from V and 0 bases from J, the junction kept 3 bases outside the gene matches. The CDR3 coding sequence is TGTGCCAGCAGTTCGGACAGGAGCTCCTACAATGAGCAGTTCTTC. Its protein product is CASSSDRSSYNEQFF.

This clonotype was observed many times. The V and J genes are TRBV7-2 and TRBJ2-5; 9 bases fit TRBD2. CDR3 length: 16 amino acids. Trimming removed 1 base from V and 6 bases from J; junction bases left unmatched: 9. Germline lookup yields CDR1 SGHTA and CDR2 FQGNSA. DNA for the CDR3: TGTGCCAGCAGCTTAGACGGGGCGGGAGGGCAGAAGACCCAGTACTTC. It encodes CASSLDGAGGQKTQYF. Based on the CDR3 plus reference TRBV7-2 and TRBJ2-5, the full variable domain is GAGVSQSPSNKVTEKGKDVELRCDPISGHTALYWYRQSLGQGLEFLIYFQGNSAPDKSGLPSDRFSAERTGGSVSTLTIQRTQQEDSAVYLCASSLDGAGGQKTQYFGPGTRLLVL.

The sample holds many counts of this clonotype. The chain employs TRBV20-1 and TRBJ1-4; unclear D gene. Trimming took off 5 bases at V and 4 bases at J, with 14 bases between the two ends. In germline, CDR1 is DFQATT, CDR2 SNEGSKA (reference sequence). The CDR3 is 14 amino acids. The CDR3 loop reads CSAVDQAYNEKLFF. The DNA for the CDR3 is TGCAGTGCTGTGGATCAGGCCTATAATGAAAAACTGTTTTTT.

This clonotype was recorded many times. V usage is TRBV3-1 and J usage is TRBJ1-5; D gene ambiguous. Trimming shortened V by 3 bases and J by 0 bases, and 6 bases separated the two germline ends. Per the germline V gene, CDR1 is LGHDT and CDR2 is YNNKEL (reference sequence). The CDR3 sequence is 14 residues long. CDR3 sequence: CASSQWGSNQPQHF. For the CDR3, the DNA is TGTGCCAGCAGCCAGTGGGGTAGCAATCAGCCCCAGCATTTT.

This clonotype came up many times. The V and J genes are TRBV12-3 or TRBV12-4 and TRBJ2-7; possibly TRBD2 for D (6 bases). The CDR3 totals 13 residues. V lost 1 base and J lost 6, with 10 bases in between. The CDR3 DNA sequence: TGTGCCAGCAGTTTAGGTTTGGGGGGCGAGCAGTACTTC. Translated, it gives CASSLGLGGEQYF.

This clonotype has a handful of counts. V and J are TRBV5-5 and TRBJ2-3; D uncertain. Germline values: CDR1 SGHKS, CDR2 YYEKEE (reference sequence). The CDR3 extends over 13 amino acids. Trimming left V 1 base short and J 6 bases short, with 9 bases between. DNA of the CDR3: TGTGCCAGCAGCTTGCTACTGCGCGATACGCAGTATTTT. It specifies CASSLLLRDTQYF. The whole variable domain, remainder taken from reference TRBV5-5 and TRBJ2-3, is DAGVTQSPTHLIKTRGQQVTLRCSPISGHKSVSWYQQVLGQGPQFIFQYYEKEERGRGNFPDRFSARQFPNYSSELNVNALLLGDSALYLCASSLLLRDTQYFGPGTRLTVL.

In the case of this clonotype: This may arise from a read error, as a much more abundant clone is one base away. The chain uses TRBV10-3 and TRBJ1-5; D gene uncertain. The germline V gene encodes CDR1 ENHRY and CDR2 SYGVKD. The CDR3 sequence is 15 residues long. CDR3 loop: CATSETGYSNQPQHF. In nucleotides, the CDR3 is TGTGCCACCAGTGAAACGGGTTATAGCAATCAGCCCCAGCATTTT.

Many counts were recorded for this clonotype. The chain carries TRBV5-4 and TRBJ2-5; TRBD2 matches 13 bases. V shed 3 bases and J 4 bases; nucleotides not matched to a gene: 12. Germline V gene data show CDR1 as SGHNT and CDR2 as YYREEE (reference sequence). The CDR3 length is 18 residues. The CDR3 here is CASSYDGLAGVLGETQYF. For the CDR3, the DNA is TGTGCCAGCAGCTACGACGGACTAGCGGGGGTTTTGGGAGAGACCCAGTACTTC.

Ten or more counts support this clonotype. The J gene is TRBJ1-1, the V gene TRBV11-3; D may be TRBD1 (5 bases). This CDR3 is built from 13 residues. Trimming took 3 bases from V and 6 from J, leaving 11 bases between them. CDR1 is SGHNT and CDR2 is YENEEA in the germline V gene. The CDR3 DNA reads TGTGCCAGCAGCTTGTCCAGGGCGGCTGAAGCTTTCTTT. Translating it yields CASSLSRAAEAFF.

Only a few counts were recorded for this clonotype. The chain uses TRBV6-2 or TRBV6-3 and TRBJ1-5; no reliable D call. Germline CDR1 reads MNHEY; CDR2 reads SVGEGT. The CDR3 runs 14 residues. Trimming removed 2 bases at V and 5 bases at J, with 10 bases between. The CDR3 sequence: CASSYGKVDQPQHF. The CDR3, as DNA: TGTGCCAGCAGTTACGGCAAGGTGGATCAGCCCCAGCATTTT.

In this sample, this clonotype turned up a few times. The CDR3 loop is CAISGWDRGPSPLHF. CDR3 in DNA: TGTGCCATCAGTGGGTGGGACAGGGGTCCCTCACCCCTCCACTTT. The chain uses TRBV10-3 and TRBJ1-6, with 10 bases lining up with TRBD1. V shed 4 bases and J 10 bases; nucleotides not matched to a gene: 7. There are 15 residues in the CDR3. Germline CDR1 is ENHRY and CDR2 is SYGVKD.

The table lists this clonotype with many counts. The V and J genes are TRBV5-1 and TRBJ1-3, with D tentatively TRBD1 (6 bases). V was trimmed by 4 bases and J by 8 bases, leaving 16 bases between them. The CDR3 length is 14 residues. The germline gives CDR1 SGHRS, CDR2 YFSETQ. CDR3 residues: CASSPRGGSDTIYF. The CDR3 DNA is TGCGCCAGCAGCCCGAGGGGGGGATCGGACACCATATATTTT.

This rearrangement joins TRBV5-6 to TRBJ2-1; D may match TRBD1 or TRBD2 (6 bases each). Germline assignment: CDR1 SGHDT and CDR2 YYEEEE. V was trimmed by 0 bases and J by 12 bases, leaving 13 bases between them. This CDR3 spans 13 amino acids. The chain's CDR3 is CASSLAGGAAQFF. The CDR3 coding sequence is TGTGCCAGCAGCTTGGCCGGGGGCGCGGCGCAGTTCTTC.

The chain uses TRBV18 and TRBJ2-5, with D uncertain. The V end lost 3 bases, the J end lost 1 base, and 6 bases lay between the germline ends. Germline V lookup: CDR1 KGHSH, CDR2 LQKENI. This CDR3 has 13 amino acids. CDR3 amino acids: CASSPQPQETQYF. CDR3 bases: TGTGCCAGCTCACCCCAGCCCCAAGAGACCCAGTACTTC.

V gene TRBV29-1 combines with J gene TRBJ2-4; TRBD2 agrees at 11 bases. CDR1 SQVTM and CDR2 ANQGSEA come from the germline V gene. The junction had 9 bases not matched to a gene; V was cut back by 7 bases and J by 4 bases. There are 15 residues in the CDR3. The CDR3: CSARLAGTTKNIQYF. In DNA, the CDR3 is TGCAGCGCAAGACTAGCGGGGACCACGAAAAACATTCAGTACTTC.

In this sample, this clonotype turned up many times. The CDR3 here is CASSSPNSGTDTQYF. Here the CDR3 DNA reads TGTGCCAGCAGCTCCCCGAATTCCGGCACAGATACGCAGTATTTT. This chain connects TRBV5-6 to TRBJ2-3; D is uncertain. Germline lookup yields CDR1 SGHDT and CDR2 YYEEEE. V was trimmed by 3 bases and J by 1 base, leaving 12 bases between them. This CDR3 region has 15 residues.

In its sample, this clonotype ranks as medium-sized. This chain links TRBV19 with TRBJ2-3; 10 bases line up with TRBD1. Germline V gene lookup returns CDR1 LNHDA and CDR2 SQIVND (reference sequence). This CDR3 comprises 14 residues. V was clipped by 9 bases and J by 1 base; unmatched bases: 4. The CDR3 reads CASRDRGRTDTQYF. Written as DNA, the CDR3 is TGTGCCAGCCGGGACAGGGGACGCACAGATACGCAGTATTTT.

This clonotype was detected many times. The gene calls are TRBV24-1 and TRBJ2-7, with TRBD1 matching 10 bases. V lost 6 bases and J lost 3; bases outside the gene matches: 4. This CDR3 region has 14 residues. CDR1 and CDR2 (germline): KGHDR, SFDVKD. Here the CDR3 reads CATSPGQGNYEQYF. The CDR3 nucleotides are TGTGCCACCAGTCCGGGACAGGGGAACTACGAGCAGTACTTC.